The 18 T cell receptor beta chains presented below share a single source sample, sequenced in a study of blood T cell repertoires in COVID-19. TCRdb keeps only in-frame clones here, not all; method: immunoSEQ multiplex PCR. The sample records more than 65,000 clones, about 80% being singletons. The sequencing input was peripheral blood. All receptors derive from a man aged 25-45 years with COVID-19, enrolled during active disease.

The chain recombines TRBV7-9 with TRBJ2-3; maybe TRBD2 (5 bases). The CDR3 has 16 residues. V lost 2 bases and J 6 bases, leaving 18 bases between the germline ends. CDR1 SEHNR and CDR2 FQNEAQ come from the germline V gene (reference sequence). The CDR3 DNA reads TGTGCCAGCAGCTTAAGCGGATCCGCCTCGGGGGATACGCAGTATTTT. It encodes CASSLSGSASGDTQYF.

The V call is TRBV9, the J call TRBJ1-6; D gene unclear. CDR3 length: 14 residues. V lost 3 bases and J lost 8, with 12 bases in between. Germline V gives CDR1 SGDLS, CDR2 YYNGEE. The CDR3 region has the DNA TGTGCCAGCAGCGACTTGAATACTCATTCACCCCTCCACTTT. Translating gives CASSDLNTHSPLHF.

This chain connects TRBV6-5 to TRBJ2-7, with D possibly matching TRBD1 (5 bases). The V gene's germline CDR1 is MNHEY and CDR2 SVGAGI. There are 14 residues in the CDR3. V lost 2 bases, J lost 2 bases, and 10 bases lay in between. Here the CDR3 DNA reads TGTGCCAGCAGTTACAAGACAGCCGCCTACGAGCAGTACTTC. Its translation is CASSYKTAAYEQYF.

In this sample, this clone turned up once. The V and J genes are TRBV7-3 and TRBJ2-1; perhaps TRBD1 as D (6 bases). Trimming cost V 5 bases and J 9 bases, with 14 bases left between them. Germline V CDR1 and CDR2: SGHTA, FQGTGA. The CDR3 runs to 13 residues. The CDR3 sequence: CASSAGAGGEQFF. In DNA, the CDR3 is TGTGCCAGCAGCGCAGGGGCTGGGGGTGAGCAGTTCTTC.

The count of this clone is one. The rearrangement links TRBV18 to TRBJ1-2, with 7 positions matching TRBD1. In germline, CDR1 is KGHSH, CDR2 LQKENI. With V trimmed by 2 bases and J by 7 bases, 4 bases remained unmatched. The CDR3 runs to 13 residues. The CDR3 DNA sequence: TGTGCCAGCTCACCAGACAGGGCCTTTGGCTACACCTTC. This translates into CASSPDRAFGYTF.

Sample share makes this clone medium-sized. The gene calls are TRBV9 and TRBJ2-7, with 10 bases fitting TRBD2. The CDR3 extends over 15 amino acids. Germline V gene data show CDR1 as SGDLS and CDR2 as YYNGEE. Trimming at V came to 2 bases and at J to 6 bases, leaving 8 bases not matched to a gene. CDR3 coding DNA: TGTGCCAGCAGCGTCTCTAGCGGGAGCGGGGGCGAGCAGTACTTC. The encoded protein is CASSVSSGSGGEQYF.

This clone came up once. The V gene is TRBV27, the J gene TRBJ2-1; D unclear. V shed 1 base and J shed 5 bases, with 12 bases lying between them. The CDR3 has 15 residues. Per the germline V gene, CDR1 is MNHEY and CDR2 is SMNVEV (reference sequence). CDR3 sequence (DNA): TGTGCCAGCAGTTTATTTACTACCCGGAACAATGAGCAGTTCTTC. Amino acid sequence: CASSLFTTRNNEQFF.

The chain joins TRBV18 to TRBJ1-3; D is uncertain. The V and J ends lost 2 bases and 0 bases respectively, with 20 bases between them. The CDR3 covers 19 residues. CDR1 is KGHSH and CDR2 is LQKENI in the germline V gene. CDR3 DNA sequence: TGTGCCAGCTCACCATTAATCTCCGGCGGAGGACCCTCTGGAAACACCATATATTTT. As protein: CASSPLISGGGPSGNTIYF.

This clone came up a few times. The chain uses TRBV19 and TRBJ2-3, with 12 bases fitting TRBD2. Looked up from germline, CDR1 is LNHDA and CDR2 is SQIVND (reference sequence). The trim removed 6 bases at V and 4 bases at J, leaving 14 bases unmatched. The CDR3 contains 18 residues. The CDR3 protein is CASSREASGRAGSDTQYF. Written as DNA, the CDR3 is TGTGCCAGTAGCCGCGAGGCTAGCGGGAGGGCCGGTTCAGATACGCAGTATTTT. Drawing the rest from reference TRBV19 and TRBJ2-3, the complete variable domain is DGGITQSPKYLFRKEGQNVTLSCEQNLNHDAMYWYRQDPGQGLRLIYYSQIVNDFQKGDIAEGYSVSREKKESFPLTVTSAQKNPTAFYLCASSREASGRAGSDTQYFGPGTRLTVL.

This clone was picked up one time. The rearrangement uses TRBV15 and TRBJ2-1; D remains unclear. V was pared by 0 bases and J by 0 bases, with 6 bases between. The CDR3 covers 15 residues. Germline V gene lookup returns CDR1 LNHNV and CDR2 YYDKDF (reference sequence). CDR3 DNA: TGTGCCACCAGCAGAGATCGCGACTCCTACAATGAGCAGTTCTTC. Protein: CATSRDRDSYNEQFF. The whole variable domain, remainder taken from reference TRBV15 and TRBJ2-1, is DAMVIQNPRYQVTQFGKPVTLSCSQTLNHNVMYWYQQKSSQAPKLLFHYYDKDFNNEADTPDNFQSRRPNTSFCFLDIRSPGLGDTAMYLCATSRDRDSYNEQFFGPGTRLTVL.

V and J are TRBV9 and TRBJ1-5, with a weak D call TRBD1 (6 bases). CDR1 and CDR2 (germline): SGDLS, YYNGEE. This CDR3 is 14 amino acids long. The V end lost 6 bases, the J end lost 3 bases, and 13 bases lay between the germline ends. Here the CDR3 reads CASNTGSINQPQHF. In DNA, the CDR3 is TGTGCCAGCAACACAGGGTCCATCAATCAGCCCCAGCATTTT.

The chain links TRBV7-9 to TRBJ1-2; D gene uncertain. V was cut by 5 bases and J by 8 bases, with 21 bases left in between. The CDR3 covers 15 residues. Germline-derived CDR1 and CDR2 are SEHNR and FQNEAQ (reference sequence). The CDR3 spells CASSQRRLEVVGYTF. CDR3 bases: TGTGCCAGCAGCCAGAGACGGCTTGAGGTTGTCGGCTACACCTTC.

This rearrangement joins TRBV2 to TRBJ2-1; TRBD2 is a possible D gene (6 bases). The V gene's germline CDR1 is SNHLY and CDR2 FYNNEI. CDR3 length equals 13 residues. Trimming cost V 6 bases and J 7 bases, with 13 bases left between them. The CDR3, as DNA: TGTGCCAGCAGGGCAGCCCGGGGGAATGAGCAGTTCTTC. Protein sequence: CASRAARGNEQFF.

V usage is TRBV27 and J usage is TRBJ1-1, with D unresolved. CDR1 and CDR2 (germline): MNHEY, SMNVEV (reference sequence). This CDR3 is 15 amino acids long. V gave up 5 bases and J gave up 1 base, with 14 bases separating them. The CDR3 DNA follows: TGTGCCAGCAGTCAAATGACGGGAAGGAACACTGAAGCTTTCTTT. Encoded protein: CASSQMTGRNTEAFF.

This sequence joins TRBV28 and TRBJ1-3; TRBD1 might be the D (5 bases). CDR1 is MDHEN and CDR2 is SYDVKM in the germline V gene. This CDR3 has 15 amino acids. V shed 6 bases and J shed 5 bases, with 17 bases lying between them. The CDR3, as DNA: TGTGCCAGCAGCGAACCGGGACGGACTAGAAACACCATATATTTT. Protein: CASSEPGRTRNTIYF.

V gene TRBV19 combines with J gene TRBJ1-5; D remains unclear. V lost 0 bases and J lost 0, with 6 bases in between. Germline values: CDR1 LNHDA, CDR2 SQIVND (reference sequence). The CDR3 contains 15 residues. CDR3 region: CASSIESVSNQPQHF. The CDR3 DNA follows: TGTGCCAGTAGTATAGAATCAGTTAGCAATCAGCCCCAGCATTTT.

The chain recombines TRBV27 with TRBJ1-1, with TRBD1 as a possible D gene (6 bases). Trimming pared 0 bases from V and 1 base from J, leaving 12 bases between. The germline gives CDR1 MNHEY, CDR2 SMNVEV (reference sequence). This CDR3 spans 16 amino acids. In DNA, the CDR3 is TGTGCCAGCAGTTTATCGCTGGGGGGGCCGAACACTGAAGCTTTCTTT. Translating it yields CASSLSLGGPNTEAFF.

The gene calls are TRBV5-4 and TRBJ1-1; the D is unclear. The germline V and J ends were trimmed by 4 bases and 1 base, with 11 bases remaining between them. Germline loops: CDR1 SGHNT, CDR2 YYREEE (reference sequence). The CDR3 contains 14 residues. DNA of the CDR3: TGTGCCAGCAGCACACTGGGCCAGAACACTGAAGCTTTCTTT. Encoded protein: CASSTLGQNTEAFF.